This TCR beta chain was profiled in a study of post-analysis software for immune sequencing data. Study findings and constraints: Relative to controls, patients had a few TRBV segments at higher frequency, with TRBV5-6, TRBV5-1 and TRBV20-1 among these.

In this sample, this clonotype turned up a few times. Its antigen remains unknown. V was pared by 0 bases and J by 1 base, with 10 bases between. The germline V gene encodes CDR1 SGHKS and CDR2 YYEKEE (reference sequence). The CDR3 has 15 residues. Every TCR beta cDNA library bore unique molecular identifiers. TCRdb used MiXCR to reprocess the PCR reads, holding one entry per CDR3 protein. The sample shows a few hundred thousand distinct CDR3 sequences, less than 40% of them seen only once. This sequence was found in a girl between 2 and 10 years old with multiple sclerosis. The chain recombines TRBV5-5 with TRBJ2-5; D unclear. Sequencing was done on a sample of blood. In nucleotides, the CDR3 is TGTGCCAGCAGCTTGGTAGTCGGACCCCAAGAGACCCAGTACTTC. Protein product: CASSLVVGPQETQYF.